The rows below give T cell receptor beta chains drawn from one sample of a study of cytomegalovirus exposure and HLA in healthy donors. Sequenced by immunoSEQ multiplex PCR; TCRdb stores in-frame clones only, minus some. The sample carries about 180,000 clones, about three quarters recorded once. Material for sequencing was PBMCs. All receptors come from a woman aged 55-70 years in good health and CMV-seropositive. Both conserved end residues are part of each CDR3. A D gene is named only where the DNA matches it firmly. Clone size is not always given. Where it is, it says once, few, many or a class for expanded clones.

>TRBJ1-2|TRBV18|.|.
TGTGCCAGCTCCCTCGAATCGATAACTGGTGGCTACACCTTC
CASSLESITGGYTF
>TRBJ2-7|TRBV15|.|.
TGTGCCACCAGCAGAGATGGCGGGGAAACCAACTACGAGCAGTACTTC
CATSRDGGETNYEQYF
>TRBJ2-1|TRBV12-5|.|few
TGTGCTAGTGGTTTGAATCCTGGCCACTCCTACAATGAGCAGTTCTTC
CASGLNPGHSYNEQFF
>TRBJ1-1|TRBV30|.|.
TGTGCCTGGAATCAGTACAGGGCGAACACTGAAGCTTTCTTT
CAWNQYRANTEAFF
>TRBJ1-4|TRBV7-8|TRBD1|.
TGTGCCAGCAGCCTCACACGGACAGGGGGGCGTGGTGAAAAACTGTTTTTT
CASSLTRTGGRGEKLFF
>TRBJ1-1|TRBV6-5|TRBD1|.
TGTGCCAGCAGTTCAGGACAGGGAATCACTGAAGCTTTCTTT
CASSSGQGITEAFF
>TRBJ2-5|TRBV30|.|few
TGTGCCTGGAGTGTTTGGCGGGCACGGTTACAAGAGACCCAGTACTTC
CAWSVWRARLQETQYF
>TRBJ2-7|TRBV23-1|TRBD1|.
TGCGCCAGCAGTCATTGGCGGGACAGGCCCGGAAGCTCCTACGAGCAGTACTTC
CASSHWRDRPGSSYEQYF
>TRBJ2-7|TRBV5-6|.|.
TGTGCCAGCAGACGACAGGGAGGCGGTTACGAGCAGTACTTC
CASRRQGGGYEQYF
>TRBJ2-6|TRBV6-4|.|.
TGTGCCAGCAGTGCAGGGTTGTCTGGGGCCAACGTCCTGACTTTC
CASSAGLSGANVLTF
>TRBJ2-2|TRBV7-3|.|.
TGTGCCAGCAGCTTGAGCGGGAACACCGGGGAGCTGTTTTTT
CASSLSGNTGELFF
>TRBJ2-1|TRBV14|TRBD2|.
TGTGCCAGCAGCCCGACCGTAGCGGGGACGTACAATGAGCAGTTCTTC
CASSPTVAGTYNEQFF
>TRBJ2-7|TRBV19|TRBD1|.
TGTGCCAGTAGTATAGGACAGGGAACCTACGAGCAGTACTTC
CASSIGQGTYEQYF
>TRBJ2-7|TRBV11-3|.|.
TGTGCCAGCAGCCCCGGGAGCCCGGGACACGAGCAGTACTTC
CASSPGSPGHEQYF
>TRBJ1-1|TRBV27|.|.
TGTGCCAGCAACGGCAGGGGAAGGAACACTGAAGCTTTCTTT
CASNGRGRNTEAFF
>TRBJ2-3|TRBV7-9|TRBD2|.
TGTGCCAGCACCGAAGGGACTAGCGGCACAGATACGCAGTATTTT
CASTEGTSGTDTQYF
>TRBJ2-7|TRBV18|.|.
TGTGCCAGCACCCGGGACGGACTATCCTACGAGCAGTACTTC
CASTRDGLSYEQYF
>TRBJ1-5|TRBV10-3|.|.
TGTGCCATCAGTGAGCAGTACGGAGAATCAGCCCAGCATTTT
CAISEQYGESAQHF
>TRBJ2-7|TRBV4-2|.|.
TGTGCCAGCAGCCAAGGCGGAGCGGAGACCTCCTACGAGCAGTACTTC
CASSQGGAETSYEQYF
>TRBJ1-4|TRBV4-3|TRBD1|.
TGCGCCAGCAGCCAAGATAGGGGACAGGGTAATGAAAAACTGTTTTTT
CASSQDRGQGNEKLFF
>TRBJ2-5|TRBV6-5|.|.
TGTGCCAGCAAGTCCGAGGAGACCCAGTACTTC
CASKSEETQYF
>TRBJ1-4|TRBV4-1|.|.
TGCGCCAGCAGCCCTGCTTCCACAAGTAGCGAAAAACTGTTTTTT
CASSPASTSSEKLFF
>TRBJ2-7|TRBV28|TRBD2|.
TGTGCCAGCACTCCCGGCGGGGGGGGCCACGAGCAGTACTTC
CASTPGGGGHEQYF
>TRBJ1-1|TRBV30|TRBD1|few
TGTGCCTGGAGTCTAACGAGGACAGGCACAGAAGCTTTCTTT
CAWSLTRTGTEAFF
>TRBJ1-5|TRBV18|.|.
TGTGCCAGCTCACCACAAAGCGACCGCAATCAGCCCCAGCATTTT
CASSPQSDRNQPQHF
>TRBJ2-2|TRBV7-8|.|.
TGTGCCAGCAGCTTCTCGGGTGACTTTGGTAACACCGGGGAGCTGTTTTTT
CASSFSGDFGNTGELFF
>TRBJ1-5|TRBV7-9|.|few
TGTGCCAGCAGCTTGGGGAGGGGAAATAGCAATCAGCCCCAGCATTTT
CASSLGRGNSNQPQHF
>TRBJ2-1|TRBV28|.|once
TGTGCCAGCAGTTTACTCGGCGGGAACAATGAGCAGTTCTTC
CASSLLGGNNEQFF
>TRBJ2-7|TRBV28|TRBD1|.
TGTGCCAGCAGCATCCAACAGGGGGCCCCCTACGAGCAGTACTTC
CASSIQQGAPYEQYF
>TRBJ2-6|TRBV6-5|.|.
TGTGCCAGCAGCGATTTACGCTCTGGGGCCAACGGCCTGACTTTC
CASSDLRSGANGLTF
>TRBJ1-2|TRBV7-2|.|.
TGTGCCAGCAGCTTAGGAGATCGGGGGTACGATGGCTACACCTTC
CASSLGDRGYDGYTF
>TRBJ1-3|TRBV5-1|TRBD1|.
TGCGCCAGCAGCTTGGAGGGGGCTACGGGAAACACCATATATTTT
CASSLEGATGNTIYF
>TRBJ1-5|TRBV5-6|.|few
TGTGCCAGCAGCCAAGCTCGTTTACAGCCCCAGCATTTT
CASSQARLQPQHF
>TRBJ2-7|TRBV7-8|TRBD2|.
TGTGCCAGCAGCTTACTAGCGGGAGGGCGCGAGCAGTACTTC
CASSLLAGGREQYF
>TRBJ1-3|TRBV6-6|.|.
TGTGCCAGCGGTGGGAGCTCTGGAAACACCATATATTTT
CASGGSSGNTIYF
>TRBJ2-5|TRBV19|.|.
TGTGCCAGTAGTACGGGGGGCCCATTAGAGACCCAGTACTTC
CASSTGGPLETQYF